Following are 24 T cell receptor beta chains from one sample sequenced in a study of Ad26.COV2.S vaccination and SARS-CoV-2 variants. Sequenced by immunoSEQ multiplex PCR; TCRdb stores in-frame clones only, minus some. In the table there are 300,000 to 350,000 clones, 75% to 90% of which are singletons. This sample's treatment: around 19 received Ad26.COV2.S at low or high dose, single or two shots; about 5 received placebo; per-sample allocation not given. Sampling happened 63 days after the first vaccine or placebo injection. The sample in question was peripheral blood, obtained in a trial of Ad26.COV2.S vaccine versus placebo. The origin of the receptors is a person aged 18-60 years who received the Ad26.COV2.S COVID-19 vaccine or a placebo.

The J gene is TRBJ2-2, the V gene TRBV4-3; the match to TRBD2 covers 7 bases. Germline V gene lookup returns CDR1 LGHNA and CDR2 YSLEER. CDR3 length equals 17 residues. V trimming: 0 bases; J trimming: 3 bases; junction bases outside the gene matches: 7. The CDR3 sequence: CASSQDFPAGYTGELFF. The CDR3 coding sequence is TGCGCCAGCAGCCAAGATTTCCCAGCGGGGTACACCGGGGAGCTGTTTTTT.

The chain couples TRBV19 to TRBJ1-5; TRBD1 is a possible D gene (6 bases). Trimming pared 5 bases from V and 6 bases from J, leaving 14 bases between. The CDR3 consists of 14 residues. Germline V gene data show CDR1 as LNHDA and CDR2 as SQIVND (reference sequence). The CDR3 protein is CASSGGLGGQPQHF. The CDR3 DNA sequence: TGTGCCAGTAGTGGGGGGCTTGGGGGTCAGCCCCAGCATTTT.

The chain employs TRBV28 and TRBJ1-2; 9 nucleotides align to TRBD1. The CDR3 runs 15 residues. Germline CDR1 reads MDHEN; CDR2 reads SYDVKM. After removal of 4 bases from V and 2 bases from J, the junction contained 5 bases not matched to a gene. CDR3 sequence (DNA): TGTGCCAGCAGTTGGGCCGGACAGGGGAACTATGGCTACACCTTC. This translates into CASSWAGQGNYGYTF.

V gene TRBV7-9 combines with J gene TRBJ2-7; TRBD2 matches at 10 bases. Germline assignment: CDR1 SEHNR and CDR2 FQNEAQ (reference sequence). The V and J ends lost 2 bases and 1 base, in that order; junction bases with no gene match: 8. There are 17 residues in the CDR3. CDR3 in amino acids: CASSLTSGIRPSYEQYF. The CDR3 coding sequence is TGTGCCAGCAGCTTAACTAGCGGGATCAGGCCTTCCTACGAGCAGTACTTC.

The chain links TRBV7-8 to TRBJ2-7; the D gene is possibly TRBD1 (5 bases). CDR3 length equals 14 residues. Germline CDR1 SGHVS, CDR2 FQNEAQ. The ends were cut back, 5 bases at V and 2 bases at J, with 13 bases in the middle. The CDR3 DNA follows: TGTGCCAGCAGCCCTTCTGGACAAACCTACGAGCAGTACTTC. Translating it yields CASSPSGQTYEQYF.

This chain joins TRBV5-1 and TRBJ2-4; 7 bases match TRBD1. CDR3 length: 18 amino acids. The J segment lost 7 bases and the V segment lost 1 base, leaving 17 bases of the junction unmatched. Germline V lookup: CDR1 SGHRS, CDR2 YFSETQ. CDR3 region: CASSLMGKDRAWGNIQYF. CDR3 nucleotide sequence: TGCGCCAGCAGCTTGATGGGTAAAGACAGGGCCTGGGGGAACATTCAGTACTTC.

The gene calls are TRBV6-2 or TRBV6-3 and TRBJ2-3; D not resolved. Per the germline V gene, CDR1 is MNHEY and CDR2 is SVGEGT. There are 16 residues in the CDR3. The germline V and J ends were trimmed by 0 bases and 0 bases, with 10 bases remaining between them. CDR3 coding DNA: TGTGCCAGCAGTTACTCGATCAGGTCTAGCACAGATACGCAGTATTTT. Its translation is CASSYSIRSSTDTQYF.

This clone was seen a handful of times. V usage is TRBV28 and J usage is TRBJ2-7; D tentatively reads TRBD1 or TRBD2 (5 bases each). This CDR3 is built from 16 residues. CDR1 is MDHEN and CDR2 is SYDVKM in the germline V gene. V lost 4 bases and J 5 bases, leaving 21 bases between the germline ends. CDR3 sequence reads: CASSSMGRGREDEQYF. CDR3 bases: TGTGCCAGCAGTTCTATGGGACGTGGTCGTGAGGACGAGCAGTACTTC.

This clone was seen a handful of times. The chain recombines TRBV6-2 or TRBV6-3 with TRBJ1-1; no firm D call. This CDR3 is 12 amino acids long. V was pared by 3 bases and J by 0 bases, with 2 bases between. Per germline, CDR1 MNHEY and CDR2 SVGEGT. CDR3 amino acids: CASSYVNTEAFF. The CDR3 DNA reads TGTGCCAGCAGTTATGTGAACACTGAAGCTTTCTTT.

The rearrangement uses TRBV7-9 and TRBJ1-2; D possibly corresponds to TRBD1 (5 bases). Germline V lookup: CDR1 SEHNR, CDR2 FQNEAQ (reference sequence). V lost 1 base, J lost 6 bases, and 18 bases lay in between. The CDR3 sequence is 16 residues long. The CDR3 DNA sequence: TGTGCCAGCAGCTTAGACCTACGGGGAGGGGAGGATGGCTACACCTTC. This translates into CASSLDLRGGEDGYTF.

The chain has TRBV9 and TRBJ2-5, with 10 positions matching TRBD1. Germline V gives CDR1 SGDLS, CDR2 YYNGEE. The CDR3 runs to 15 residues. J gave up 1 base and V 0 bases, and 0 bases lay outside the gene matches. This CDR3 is CASSVGTGGQETQYF. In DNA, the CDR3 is TGTGCCAGCAGCGTAGGGACAGGGGGCCAAGAGACCCAGTACTTC.

CDR3 loop: CASSFLPNYGYTF. The CDR3 region has the DNA TGTGCCAGCAGCTTTCTGCCGAACTATGGCTACACCTTC. The chain combines TRBV5-4 with TRBJ1-2, with D unclear. Per germline, CDR1 SGHNT and CDR2 YYREEE (reference sequence). Trimming took off 2 bases at V and 2 bases at J, with 7 bases between the two ends. The CDR3 runs to 13 residues.

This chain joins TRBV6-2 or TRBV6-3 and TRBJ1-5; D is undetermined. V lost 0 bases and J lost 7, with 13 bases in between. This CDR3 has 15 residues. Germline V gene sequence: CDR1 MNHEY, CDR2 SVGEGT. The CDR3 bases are TGTGCCAGCAGTTACTCGGTAGGGTCTCGCCAGCCCCAGCATTTT. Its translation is CASSYSVGSRQPQHF.

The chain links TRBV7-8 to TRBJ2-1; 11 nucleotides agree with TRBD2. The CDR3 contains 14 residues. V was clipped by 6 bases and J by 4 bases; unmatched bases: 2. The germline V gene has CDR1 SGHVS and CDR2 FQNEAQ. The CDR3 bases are TGTGCCAGCAGGGGACTAGCGGATTACAATGAGCAGTTCTTC. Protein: CASRGLADYNEQFF.

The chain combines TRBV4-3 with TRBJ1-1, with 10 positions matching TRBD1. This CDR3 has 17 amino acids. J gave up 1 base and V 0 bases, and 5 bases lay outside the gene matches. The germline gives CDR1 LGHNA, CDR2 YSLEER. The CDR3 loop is CASSQDRGQGPNTEAFF. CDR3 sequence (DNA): TGCGCCAGCAGCCAAGATCGGGGACAGGGGCCGAACACTGAAGCTTTCTTT.

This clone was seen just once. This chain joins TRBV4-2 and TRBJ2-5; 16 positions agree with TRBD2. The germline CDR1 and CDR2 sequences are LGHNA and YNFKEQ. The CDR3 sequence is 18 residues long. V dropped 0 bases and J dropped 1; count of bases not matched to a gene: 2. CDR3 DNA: TGTGCCAGCAGCCAAGATGGGACTAGCGGGGGGGGCCAAGAGACCCAGTACTTC. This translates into CASSQDGTSGGGQETQYF.

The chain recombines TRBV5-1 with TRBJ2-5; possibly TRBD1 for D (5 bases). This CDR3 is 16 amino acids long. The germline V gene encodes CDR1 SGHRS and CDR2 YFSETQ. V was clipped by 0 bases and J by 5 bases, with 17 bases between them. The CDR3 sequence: CASSLDLGGAGETQYF. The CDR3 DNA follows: TGCGCCAGCAGCTTGGACTTGGGTGGGGCAGGCGAGACCCAGTACTTC.

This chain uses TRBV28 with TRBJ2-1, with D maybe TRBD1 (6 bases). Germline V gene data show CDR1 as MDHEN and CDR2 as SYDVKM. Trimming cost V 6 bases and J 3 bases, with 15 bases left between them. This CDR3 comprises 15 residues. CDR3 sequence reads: CASSQGGARYNEQFF. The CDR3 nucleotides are TGTGCCAGCAGCCAAGGGGGAGCGCGCTACAATGAGCAGTTCTTC.

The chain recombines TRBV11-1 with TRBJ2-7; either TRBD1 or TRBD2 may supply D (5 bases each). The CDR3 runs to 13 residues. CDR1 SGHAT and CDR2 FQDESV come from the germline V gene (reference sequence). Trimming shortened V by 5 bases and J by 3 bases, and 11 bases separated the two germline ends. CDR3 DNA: TGTGCCAGCAGCGGGACGGTATACTACGAGCAGTACTTC. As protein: CASSGTVYYEQYF.

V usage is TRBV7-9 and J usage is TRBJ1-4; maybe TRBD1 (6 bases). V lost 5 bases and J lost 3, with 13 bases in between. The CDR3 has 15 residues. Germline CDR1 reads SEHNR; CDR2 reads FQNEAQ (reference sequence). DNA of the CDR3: TGTGCCAGCAGCGGAAACAGGGCCTCTAATGAAAAACTGTTTTTT. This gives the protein CASSGNRASNEKLFF.

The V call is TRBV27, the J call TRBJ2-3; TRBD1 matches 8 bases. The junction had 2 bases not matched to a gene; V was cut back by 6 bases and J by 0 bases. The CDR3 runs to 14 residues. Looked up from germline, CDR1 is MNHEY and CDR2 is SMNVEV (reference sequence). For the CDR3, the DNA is TGTGCCAGCAGAAGACAGGGGAGCACAGATACGCAGTATTTT. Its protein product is CASRRQGSTDTQYF.

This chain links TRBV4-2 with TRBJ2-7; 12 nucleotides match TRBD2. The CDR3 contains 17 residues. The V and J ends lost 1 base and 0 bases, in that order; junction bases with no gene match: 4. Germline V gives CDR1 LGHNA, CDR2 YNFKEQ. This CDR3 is CASSQGRLAGVSYEQYF. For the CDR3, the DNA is TGTGCCAGCAGCCAAGGACGACTAGCGGGAGTCTCCTACGAGCAGTACTTC.

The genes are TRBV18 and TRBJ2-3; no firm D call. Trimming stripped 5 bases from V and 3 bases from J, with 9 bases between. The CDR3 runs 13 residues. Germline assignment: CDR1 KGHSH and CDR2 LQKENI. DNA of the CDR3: TGTGCCAGCTCATCGACTGGGACAGATACGCAGTATTTT. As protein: CASSSTGTDTQYF.

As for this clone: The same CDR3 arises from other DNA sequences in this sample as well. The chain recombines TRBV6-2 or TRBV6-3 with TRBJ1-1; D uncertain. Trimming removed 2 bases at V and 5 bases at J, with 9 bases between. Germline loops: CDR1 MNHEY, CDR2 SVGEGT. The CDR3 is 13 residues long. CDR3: CASSYTGGTEAFF. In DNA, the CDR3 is TGTGCCAGCAGTTACACGGGAGGGACTGAAGCTTTCTTT.